This entry lists 21 T cell receptor beta chains sequenced from one sample in a study of OX40 agonist ivuxolimab in advanced cancers. Libraries were prepared by immunoSEQ multiplex PCR; TCRdb keeps only in-frame clonotypes and omits some of them. The sample contains 95,000 to 150,000 clones, about 94% of which appear only once. Material: CD4+ or CD8+ T cells sorted from blood, obtained in a trial of the OX40 agonist ivuxolimab. Every receptor here comes from an adult with an advanced solid tumor such as melanoma, head and neck, liver or kidney cancer.

V is TRBV4-2 and J is TRBJ2-7, with D perhaps TRBD1 (6 bases). Germline CDR1 reads LGHNA; CDR2 reads YNFKEQ. Trimming stripped 1 base from V and 10 bases from J, with 17 bases between. The CDR3 is 14 residues long. The CDR3 nucleotides are TGTGCCAGCAGCCAAGGGCAGACAGGTGGGGATCAGTACTTC. This encodes CASSQGQTGGDQYF.

This chain joins TRBV5-1 and TRBJ2-7; TRBD1 matches 10 bases. The CDR3 is 15 residues long. V lost 5 bases to trimming and J lost 3 bases; unmatched junction nucleotides: 8. Germline V CDR1 and CDR2: SGHRS, YFSETQ. The CDR3 DNA reads as TGCGCCAGCAGGGGGTGGGGACAGGGGCTCTACGAGCAGTACTTC. Its protein is CASRGWGQGLYEQYF.

The chain combines TRBV5-1 with TRBJ2-1; TRBD2 aligns across 10 bases. Germline CDR1 and CDR2: SGHRS and YFSETQ. This CDR3 spans 15 amino acids. The trim removed 4 bases at V and 4 bases at J, leaving 5 bases unmatched. CDR3 region: CASSLAGERYNEQFF. CDR3 in DNA: TGCGCCAGCAGCCTAGCGGGAGAACGTTACAATGAGCAGTTCTTC.

A remark on this clone: At one end, the junction sequence differs from germline, possibly due to a read error. The gene calls are TRBV2 and TRBJ2-1; D is unresolved. Germline V CDR1 and CDR2: SNHLY, FYNNEI. The CDR3 is made up of 11 amino acids. CDR3 DNA: TGTGCCAGCAGCCTCTACGATGAGCAGTTCTTC. Translated: CASSLYDEQFF.

The chain has TRBV18 and TRBJ1-4, with 8 bases that match TRBD1. CDR3 length: 16 residues. With 2 bases clipped from V and 10 bases from J, the junction kept 12 bases outside the gene matches. The V gene's germline CDR1 is KGHSH and CDR2 LQKENI. The DNA of the CDR3 is TGTGCCAGCTCACCAGTGTCAGGGGGCGCGGGGGTAAAACTGTTTTTT. It yields the protein CASSPVSGGAGVKLFF.

In nucleotides, the CDR3 is TGTGCCAGCAGTAACCCGGGACAGTCCTACGAGCAGTACTTC. It codes for CASSNPGQSYEQYF. This chain connects TRBV6-5 to TRBJ2-7; TRBD1 aligns across 7 bases. Germline assignment: CDR1 MNHEY and CDR2 SVGAGI. CDR3 length: 14 amino acids. Germline trimming cut 5 bases from V and 1 base from J; bases unmatched to any gene: 5.

The V call is TRBV7-4, the J call TRBJ1-5, with D uncertain. Trimming left V 0 bases short and J 0 bases short, with 9 bases between. Per the germline V gene, CDR1 is SGHVT and CDR2 is SQSDAQ. CDR3 length: 16 amino acids. CDR3 protein: CASSLAGNYSNQPQHF. The CDR3 DNA sequence: TGTGCCAGCAGCTTAGCGGGGAATTATAGCAATCAGCCCCAGCATTTT.

The gene calls are TRBV28 and TRBJ2-2; either TRBD1 or TRBD2 may fit D (7 bases each). V was clipped by 4 bases and J by 8 bases, with 14 bases between them. The CDR3 is 14 amino acids. Germline V gene sequence: CDR1 MDHEN, CDR2 SYDVKM. CDR3 sequence: CASSSTGREGELFF. Here the CDR3 DNA reads TGTGCCAGCAGTTCGACAGGGCGGGAGGGGGAGCTGTTTTTT.

The V and J genes are TRBV28 and TRBJ2-5, with 9 bases fitting TRBD2. From germline, CDR1 is MDHEN and CDR2 SYDVKM. This CDR3 region has 14 residues. Trimming took 4 bases from V and 5 from J; bases not matched to a gene: 5. CDR3 loop: CASSSSGAEETQYF. In DNA form, the CDR3 reads TGTGCCAGCAGTTCTAGCGGGGCGGAGGAGACCCAGTACTTC.

V gene TRBV29-1 combines with J gene TRBJ2-5, with no clear D. This CDR3 contains 13 residues. V shed 0 bases and J shed 7 bases, with 12 bases lying between them. Germline V CDR1 and CDR2: SQVTM, ANQGSEA. CDR3 in amino acids: CSVEDTNRLTQYF. The DNA of the CDR3 is TGCAGCGTTGAAGATACCAACCGACTGACCCAGTACTTC.

This chain uses TRBV28 with TRBJ2-1, with TRBD1 matching 10 bases. The CDR3 is 13 residues long. Germline lookup yields CDR1 MDHEN and CDR2 SYDVKM. After removal of 7 bases from V and 12 bases from J, the junction contained 9 bases not matched to a gene. For the CDR3, the DNA is TGTGCCAGCAAGACAGGGGGCGGGAACGGGCAGTTCTTC. Protein sequence: CASKTGGGNGQFF.

The chain employs TRBV4-3 and TRBJ2-4; D not resolved. Trimming cost V 0 bases and J 8 bases, with 11 bases left between them. The CDR3 has 14 residues. Germline V gene lookup returns CDR1 LGHNA and CDR2 YSLEER. The CDR3 loop reads CASSQDPRSHIQYF. CDR3 nucleotide sequence: TGCGCCAGCAGCCAAGATCCCAGGTCCCACATTCAGTACTTC.

V is TRBV7-9 and J is TRBJ2-5; TRBD2 matches at 7 bases. The CDR3 extends over 17 amino acids. The germline V gene has CDR1 SEHNR and CDR2 FQNEAQ (reference sequence). J gave up 6 bases and V 5 bases, and 18 bases lay outside the gene matches. The CDR3 coding sequence is TGTGCCAGCAGCACCCTCGCCCAGCGGGATCTCCCAAAGACCCAGTACTTC. Its protein is CASSTLAQRDLPKTQYF. Supplemented by reference TRBV7-9 and TRBJ2-5, the full variable domain reads DTGVSQNPRHKITKRGQNVTFRCDPISEHNRLYWYRQTLGQGPEFLTYFQNEAQLEKSRLLSDRFSAERPKGSFSTLEIQRTEQGDSAMYLCASSTLAQRDLPKTQYFGPGTRLLVL.

A single count supports this clone. The chain joins TRBV29-1 to TRBJ2-7; perhaps TRBD2 as D (5 bases). CDR3 length: 11 amino acids. The germline gives CDR1 SQVTM, CDR2 ANQGSEA. V gave up 6 bases and J gave up 2 bases, with 8 bases separating them. CDR3 amino acids: CSVPGTYEQYF. CDR3 sequence (DNA): TGCAGCGTGCCGGGGACCTACGAGCAGTACTTC.

This clone was observed a single time. The chain joins TRBV7-3 to TRBJ2-3; 9 nucleotides agree with TRBD2. There are 17 residues in the CDR3. The germline gives CDR1 SGHTA, CDR2 FQGTGA. V was clipped by 3 bases and J by 4 bases; unmatched bases: 11. CDR3 bases: TGTGCCAGCAGCTTTTCGGGACTAGCCCCTGGGGCAGATACGCAGTATTTT. Its protein is CASSFSGLAPGADTQYF.

This chain uses TRBV9 with TRBJ2-3; 8 bases align to TRBD2. The CDR3 spans 16 residues. The germline V gene has CDR1 SGDLS and CDR2 YYNGEE. With V trimmed by 1 base and J by 6 bases, 10 bases remained unmatched. The CDR3 sequence is CASSVNPGLVGDTQYF. CDR3 DNA sequence: TGTGCCAGCAGCGTAAACCCGGGACTAGTTGGCGATACGCAGTATTTT.

Comment on this clone: One junction end disagrees with the germline gene, perhaps due to a read error. The gene calls are TRBV7-2 and TRBJ2-2; no firm D call. CDR3 size: 15 residues. CDR1 is SGHTA, CDR2 FQGNSA, per germline. The CDR3 loop reads CASSLSGQVTVELFF. CDR3 DNA: TGTGCCAGCAGCTTAAGTGGTCAGGTCACCGTGGAGCTGTTTTTT.

The chain carries TRBV18 and TRBJ2-5; unclear D gene. Trimming took off 0 bases at V and 2 bases at J, with 7 bases between the two ends. CDR3 size: 14 residues. The germline CDR1 and CDR2 sequences are KGHSH and LQKENI. As DNA, the CDR3 is TGTGCCAGCTCACCACCCCCACTACAAGAGACCCAGTACTTC. This translates into CASSPPPLQETQYF.

This chain's CDR3 is CASSLRVGSGGGYEQYF. DNA for the CDR3: TGTGCCAGCAGCTTGCGGGTGGGGTCCGGGGGCGGCTACGAGCAGTACTTC. V is TRBV5-6 and J is TRBJ2-7, with D possibly called TRBD1 or TRBD2 (6 bases each). Trimming removed 1 base at V and 3 bases at J, with 20 bases between. Germline lookup yields CDR1 SGHDT and CDR2 YYEEEE. The CDR3 has 17 amino acids.

The CDR3 DNA reads TGTGCCAGTAGTATGGTTCGGGGGCCGAGCCTGGGTAATGAGCAGTTCTTC. This encodes CASSMVRGPSLGNEQFF. This sequence joins TRBV19 and TRBJ2-1; D is tentatively TRBD1 or TRBD2 (6 bases each). The CDR3 runs to 17 residues. CDR1 is LNHDA, CDR2 SQIVND, per germline (reference sequence). V was cut by 3 bases and J by 7 bases, with 22 bases left in between.

In this sample, this clone turned up once. V is TRBV5-1 and J is TRBJ2-5; D perhaps matches TRBD1 (6 bases). V was cut by 0 bases and J by 7 bases, with 16 bases left in between. Germline assignment: CDR1 SGHRS and CDR2 YFSETQ. The CDR3 length is 15 residues. The DNA for the CDR3 is TGCGCCAGCAGCTTGGAAGCTAGGGGGATAGGGACCCAGTACTTC. Translation: CASSLEARGIGTQYF.